The 10 T cell receptor beta chains below all came from one sample that was sequenced in a study of CXCR3-negative and CXCR3-positive naive CD8 T cells. It was by 5' RACE with UMI labels that the TRB cDNA libraries were prepared. Each CDR3 protein gets one entry in TCRdb, which reprocessed the 5' RACE reads and gives no DNA. The sample table sets out some 64,000 distinct CDR3 sequences. Study outcomes and limitations: TRB CDR3s of CXCR3-positive naive cells were more hydrophobic than those of CXCR3-negative naive cells.

These receptors have no known antigen. Material: naive CXCR3+ CD8+ T cells from blood. The subset denotes: CD45RO-CCR7+CD27+CD95- naive CD8+ T cells expressing CXCR3 (TNR3+). The receptors originated from a human donor in good health. Some clones in this sample may be carry-over from other donors' samples.

The chain couples TRBV25-1 to TRBJ1-1; TCRdb's D call, TRBD1, is unchecked because there is no DNA. Per the germline V gene, CDR1 is MGHDK and CDR2 is SYGVNS. This CDR3 is built from 12 residues. This CDR3 is CASSRYRGEAFF.

The V call is TRBV6-5, the J call TRBJ2-2; TCRdb's D call of TRBD2 is untestable without DNA. Germline loops: CDR1 MNHEY, CDR2 SVGAGI. The CDR3 totals 16 residues. The CDR3 sequence: CASSYAGGLFGGELFF.

The chain is built from TRBV29-1 and TRBJ2-2; the TCRdb D gene call, TRBD1, has no DNA to confirm it. This CDR3 spans 15 amino acids. Germline V lookup: CDR1 SQVTM, CDR2 ANQGSEA. CDR3 region: CSVYPGTGGTGELFF.

The chain has TRBV24-1 and TRBJ2-5; without DNA, the TCRdb call of TRBD2 cannot be checked. The CDR3 has 17 residues. Germline loops: CDR1 KGHDR, CDR2 SFDVKD. The CDR3 is CATSDFSTSGGTETQYF.

The V and J genes are TRBV7-2 and TRBJ2-5. The CDR3 runs to 11 residues. Germline V gene lookup returns CDR1 SGHTA and CDR2 FQGNSA. The CDR3: CASSFLETQYF.

The chain links TRBV10-3 to TRBJ2-7; the D call of TRBD1 rests on TCRdb alone, since no DNA is present to check it. This CDR3 region has 15 residues. Germline lookup yields CDR1 ENHRY and CDR2 SYGVKD. Here the CDR3 reads CAISESRQGSYEQYF.

The V gene is TRBV6-2 or TRBV6-3, the J gene TRBJ2-1. This CDR3 has 13 residues. Germline CDR1 is MNHEY and CDR2 is SVGEGT. The CDR3 reads CASSYFLYNEQFF.

The gene calls are TRBV4-1 and TRBJ2-3. CDR3 length: 14 residues. Per the germline V gene, CDR1 is MGHRA and CDR2 is YSYEKL. The CDR3 loop reads CASSQDPKVDTQYF.

The chain carries TRBV20-1 and TRBJ2-7; TCRdb returns TRBD1, unconfirmable since there is no DNA. This CDR3 contains 17 residues. CDR1 DFQATT and CDR2 SNEGSKA come from the germline V gene (reference sequence). CDR3: CSARDRGSVFRSYEQYF.

This chain connects TRBV9 to TRBJ2-5. The CDR3 loop spans 12 amino acids. The germline V gene encodes CDR1 SGDLS and CDR2 YYNGEE. The CDR3 protein is CASSVPEETQYF.